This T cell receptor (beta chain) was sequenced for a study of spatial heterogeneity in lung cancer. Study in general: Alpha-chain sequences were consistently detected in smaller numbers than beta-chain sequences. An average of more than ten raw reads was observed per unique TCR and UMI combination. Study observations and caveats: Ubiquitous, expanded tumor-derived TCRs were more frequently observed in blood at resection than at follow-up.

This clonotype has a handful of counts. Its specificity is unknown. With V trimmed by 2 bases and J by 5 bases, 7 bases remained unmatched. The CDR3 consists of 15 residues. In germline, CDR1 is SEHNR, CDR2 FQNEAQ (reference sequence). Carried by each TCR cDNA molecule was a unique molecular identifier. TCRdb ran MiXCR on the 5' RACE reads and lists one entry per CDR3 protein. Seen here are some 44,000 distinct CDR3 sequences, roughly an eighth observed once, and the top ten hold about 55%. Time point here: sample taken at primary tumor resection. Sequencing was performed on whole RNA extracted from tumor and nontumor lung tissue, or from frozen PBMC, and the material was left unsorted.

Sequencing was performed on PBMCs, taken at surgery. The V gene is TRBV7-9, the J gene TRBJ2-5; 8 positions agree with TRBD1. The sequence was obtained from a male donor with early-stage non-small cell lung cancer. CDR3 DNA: TGTGCCAGCAGCTTACTTCAGGGGGCCGGGGAGACCCAGTACTTC. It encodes CASSLLQGAGETQYF. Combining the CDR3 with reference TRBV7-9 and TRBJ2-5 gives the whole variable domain DTGVSQNPRHKITKRGQNVTFRCDPISEHNRLYWYRQTLGQGPEFLTYFQNEAQLEKSRLLSDRFSAERPKGSFSTLEIQRTEQGDSAMYLCASSLLQGAGETQYFGPGTRLLVL.